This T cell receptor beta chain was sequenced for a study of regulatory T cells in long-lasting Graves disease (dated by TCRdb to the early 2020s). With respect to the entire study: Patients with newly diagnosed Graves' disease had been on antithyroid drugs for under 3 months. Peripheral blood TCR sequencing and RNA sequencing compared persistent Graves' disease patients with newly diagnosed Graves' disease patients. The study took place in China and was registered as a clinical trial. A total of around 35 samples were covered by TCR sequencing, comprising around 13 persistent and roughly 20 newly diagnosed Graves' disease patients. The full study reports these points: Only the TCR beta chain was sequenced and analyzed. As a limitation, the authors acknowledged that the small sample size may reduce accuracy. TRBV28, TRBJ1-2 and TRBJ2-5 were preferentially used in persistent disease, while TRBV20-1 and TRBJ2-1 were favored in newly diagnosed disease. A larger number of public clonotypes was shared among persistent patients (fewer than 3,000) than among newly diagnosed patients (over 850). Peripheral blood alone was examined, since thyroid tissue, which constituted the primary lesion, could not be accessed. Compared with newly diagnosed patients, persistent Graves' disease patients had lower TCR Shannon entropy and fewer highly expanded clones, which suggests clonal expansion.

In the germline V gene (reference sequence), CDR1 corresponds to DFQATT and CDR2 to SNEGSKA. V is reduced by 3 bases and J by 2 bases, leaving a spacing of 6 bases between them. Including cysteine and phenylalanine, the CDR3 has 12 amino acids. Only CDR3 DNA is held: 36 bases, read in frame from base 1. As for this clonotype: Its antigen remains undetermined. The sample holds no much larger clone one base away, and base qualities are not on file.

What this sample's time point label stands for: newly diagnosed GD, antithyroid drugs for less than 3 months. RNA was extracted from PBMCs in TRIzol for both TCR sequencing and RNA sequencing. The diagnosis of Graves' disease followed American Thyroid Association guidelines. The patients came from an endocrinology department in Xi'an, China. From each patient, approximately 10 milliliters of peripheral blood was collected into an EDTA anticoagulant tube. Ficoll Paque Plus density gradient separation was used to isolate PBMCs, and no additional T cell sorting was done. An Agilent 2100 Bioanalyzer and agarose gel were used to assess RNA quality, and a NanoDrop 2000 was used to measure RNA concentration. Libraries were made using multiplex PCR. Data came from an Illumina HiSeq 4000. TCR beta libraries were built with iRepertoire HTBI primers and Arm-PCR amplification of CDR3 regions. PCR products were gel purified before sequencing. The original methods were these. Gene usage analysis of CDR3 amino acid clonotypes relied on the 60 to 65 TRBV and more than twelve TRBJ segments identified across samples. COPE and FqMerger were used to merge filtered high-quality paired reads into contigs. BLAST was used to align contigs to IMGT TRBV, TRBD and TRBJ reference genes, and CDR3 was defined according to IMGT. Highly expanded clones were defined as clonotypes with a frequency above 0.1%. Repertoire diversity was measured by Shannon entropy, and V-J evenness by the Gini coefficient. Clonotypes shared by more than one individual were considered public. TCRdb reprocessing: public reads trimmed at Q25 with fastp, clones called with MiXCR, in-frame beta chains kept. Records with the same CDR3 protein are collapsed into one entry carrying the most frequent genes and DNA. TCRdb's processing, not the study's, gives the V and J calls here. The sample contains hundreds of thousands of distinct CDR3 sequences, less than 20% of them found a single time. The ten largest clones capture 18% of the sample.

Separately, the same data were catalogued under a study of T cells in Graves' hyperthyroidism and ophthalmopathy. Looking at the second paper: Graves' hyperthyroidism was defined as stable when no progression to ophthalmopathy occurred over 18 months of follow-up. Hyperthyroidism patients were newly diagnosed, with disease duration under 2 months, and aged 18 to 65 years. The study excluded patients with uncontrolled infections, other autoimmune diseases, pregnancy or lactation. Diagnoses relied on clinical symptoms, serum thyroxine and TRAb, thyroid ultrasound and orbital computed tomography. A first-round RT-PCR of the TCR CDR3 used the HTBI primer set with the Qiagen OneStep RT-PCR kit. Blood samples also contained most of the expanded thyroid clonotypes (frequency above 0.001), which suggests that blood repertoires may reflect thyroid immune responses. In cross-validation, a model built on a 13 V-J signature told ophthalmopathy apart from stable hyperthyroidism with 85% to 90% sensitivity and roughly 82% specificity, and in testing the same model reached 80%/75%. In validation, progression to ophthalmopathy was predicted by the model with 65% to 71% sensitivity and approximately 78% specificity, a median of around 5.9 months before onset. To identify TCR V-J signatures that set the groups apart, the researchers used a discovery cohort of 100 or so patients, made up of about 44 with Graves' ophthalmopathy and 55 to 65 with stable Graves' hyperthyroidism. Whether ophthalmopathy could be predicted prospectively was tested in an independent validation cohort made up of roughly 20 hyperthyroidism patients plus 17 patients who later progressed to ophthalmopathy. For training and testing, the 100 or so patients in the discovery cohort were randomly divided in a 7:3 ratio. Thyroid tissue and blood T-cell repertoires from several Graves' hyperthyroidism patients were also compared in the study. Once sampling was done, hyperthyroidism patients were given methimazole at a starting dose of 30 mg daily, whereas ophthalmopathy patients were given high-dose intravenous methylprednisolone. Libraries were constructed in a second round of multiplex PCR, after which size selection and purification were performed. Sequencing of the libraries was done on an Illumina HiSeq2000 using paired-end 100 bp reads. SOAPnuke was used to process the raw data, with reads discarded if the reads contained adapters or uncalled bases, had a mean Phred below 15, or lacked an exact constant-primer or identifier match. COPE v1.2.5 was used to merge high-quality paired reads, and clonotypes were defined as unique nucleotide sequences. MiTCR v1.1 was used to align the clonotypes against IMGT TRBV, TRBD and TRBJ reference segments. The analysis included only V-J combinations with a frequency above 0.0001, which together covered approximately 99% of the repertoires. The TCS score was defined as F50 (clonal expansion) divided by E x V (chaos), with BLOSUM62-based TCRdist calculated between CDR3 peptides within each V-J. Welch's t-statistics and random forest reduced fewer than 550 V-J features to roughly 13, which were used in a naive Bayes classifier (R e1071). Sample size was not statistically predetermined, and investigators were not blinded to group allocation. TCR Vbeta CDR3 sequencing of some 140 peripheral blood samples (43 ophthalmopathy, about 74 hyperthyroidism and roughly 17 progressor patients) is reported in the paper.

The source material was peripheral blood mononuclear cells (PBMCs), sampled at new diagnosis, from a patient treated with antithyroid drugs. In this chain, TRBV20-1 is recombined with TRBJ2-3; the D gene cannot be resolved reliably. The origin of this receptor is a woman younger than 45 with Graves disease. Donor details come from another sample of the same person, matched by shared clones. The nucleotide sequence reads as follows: TGCAGTGCTAGGGAACCCACAGATACGCAGTATTTT. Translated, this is CSAREPTDTQYF.